The clone carrying this TCR beta chain was detected ten times or more. Antigen unknown. The time point is: persistent/refractory GD, antithyroid drugs over 5 years with positive TRAb. From RNA extracted from PBMCs, the TCR library was made. Graves' disease was diagnosed by American Thyroid Association guidelines. These data are taken from a study of regulatory T cells in long-lasting Graves disease. Study information: Over 5 years of antithyroid drugs plus positive TSH receptor antibodies defined persistent Graves' disease. Overall study results and limits: In persistent patients, shared public clonotypes (over 2,500) outnumbered those in new patients (approximately 880).

V was clipped by 6 bases and J by 2 bases, with 17 bases between them. The germline V gene encodes CDR1 SNHLY and CDR2 FYNNEI. CDR3 length equals 15 residues. Combining iRepertoire HTBI primers with Arm-PCR of CDR3 regions, the authors built TCR beta libraries. Authors' analysis steps: In the combined samples, 62 TRBV and 14 TRBJ segments were identified. Via MiXCR, TCRdb re-called the multiplex PCR reads, giving one row per CDR3 protein. These V and J calls rely on TCRdb rather than the paper's analysis. This sample has 360,000 or so distinct CDR3 sequences, with roughly 24% found just once. Material: peripheral blood mononuclear cells (PBMCs), obtained when the disease was refractory, from a patient treated with antithyroid drugs. The rearrangement uses TRBV2 and TRBJ2-7; D perhaps matches TRBD2 (5 bases). This receptor was identified in a woman in her forties with Graves disease. CDR3 nucleotide sequence: TGTGCCAGCAGGCCGGGGAGCGGAAGTACCTACGAGCAGTACTTC. Protein product: CASRPGSGSTYEQYF.